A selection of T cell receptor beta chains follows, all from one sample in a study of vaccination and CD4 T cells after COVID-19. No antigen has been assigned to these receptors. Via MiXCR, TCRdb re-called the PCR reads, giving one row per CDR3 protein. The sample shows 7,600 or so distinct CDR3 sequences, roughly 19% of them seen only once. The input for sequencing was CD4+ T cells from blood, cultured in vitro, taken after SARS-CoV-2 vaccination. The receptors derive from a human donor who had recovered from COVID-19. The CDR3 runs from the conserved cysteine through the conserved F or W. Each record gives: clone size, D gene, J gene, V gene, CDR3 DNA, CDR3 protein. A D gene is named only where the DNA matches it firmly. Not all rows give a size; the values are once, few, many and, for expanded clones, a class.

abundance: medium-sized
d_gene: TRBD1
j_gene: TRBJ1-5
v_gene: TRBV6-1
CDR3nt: TGTGCCAGCAGCCCAGGGGGCTGGCAGCCCCAGCATTTT
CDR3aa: CASSPGGWQPQHF

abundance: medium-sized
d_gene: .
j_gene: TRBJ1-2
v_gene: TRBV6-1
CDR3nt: TGTGCCAGCAGTCAACAGGGCCTCTATGGCTACACCTTC
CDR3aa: CASSQQGLYGYTF

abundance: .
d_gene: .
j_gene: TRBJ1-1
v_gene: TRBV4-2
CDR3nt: TGTGCCAGCAGCCGCGGAACAGGGTCTACTGAAGCTTTCTTT
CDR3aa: CASSRGTGSTEAFF

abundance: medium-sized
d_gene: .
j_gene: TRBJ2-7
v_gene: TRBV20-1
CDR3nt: TGCAGTGCTAACCGGGATACCTACGAGCAGTACTTC
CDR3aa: CSANRDTYEQYF

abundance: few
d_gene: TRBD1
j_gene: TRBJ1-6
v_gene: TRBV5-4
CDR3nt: TGTGCCAGCAGCTTGGCACAGGGGGGGAATTCACCCCTCCACTTT
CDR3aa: CASSLAQGGNSPLHF

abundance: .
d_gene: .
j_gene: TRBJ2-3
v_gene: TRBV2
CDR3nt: TGTGCCAGCAGGACACTGTGGACAGATACGCAGTATTTT
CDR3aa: CASRTLWTDTQYF

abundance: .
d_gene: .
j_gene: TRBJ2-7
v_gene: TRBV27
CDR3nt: TGTGCCAGCAGTGAATACGGGGCCTGCTCCTACGAGCAGTACTTC
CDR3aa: CASSEYGACSYEQYF

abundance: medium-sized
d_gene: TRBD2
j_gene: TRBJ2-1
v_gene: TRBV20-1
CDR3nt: TGCAGTGCTAGTGTGGCGGGAGCGTGGAATGAGCAGTTCTTC
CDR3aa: CSASVAGAWNEQFF

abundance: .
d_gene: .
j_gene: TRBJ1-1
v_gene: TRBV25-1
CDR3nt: TGTGCCAGCAGGTCATTCAGGAACACTGAAGCTTTCTTT
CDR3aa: CASRSFRNTEAFF

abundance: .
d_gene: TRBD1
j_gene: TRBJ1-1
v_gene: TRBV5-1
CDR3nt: TGCGCCAGCAGCCGCAGGGGGGACACTGAAGCTTTCTTT
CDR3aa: CASSRRGDTEAFF

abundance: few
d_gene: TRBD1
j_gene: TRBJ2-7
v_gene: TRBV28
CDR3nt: TGTGCCAGCAGTTTTTCGGGACAGGGGAACTACGAGCAGTACTTC
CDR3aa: CASSFSGQGNYEQYF

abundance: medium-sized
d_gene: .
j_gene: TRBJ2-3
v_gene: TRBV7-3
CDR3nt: TGTGCCAGCAGCCCCCCCGGGAACACAGATACGCAGTATTTT
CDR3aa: CASSPPGNTDTQYF

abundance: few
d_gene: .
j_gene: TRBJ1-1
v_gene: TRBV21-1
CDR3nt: TGTGCCAGCAGCAATATAAGGCCGATGAACACTGAAGCTTTCTTT
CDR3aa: CASSNIRPMNTEAFF

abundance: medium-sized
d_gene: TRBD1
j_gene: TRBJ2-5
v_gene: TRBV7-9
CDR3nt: TGTGCCAGCAGCGGAGGACAGGGGGCCCGGCAAGAGACCCAGTACTTC
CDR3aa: CASSGGQGARQETQYF

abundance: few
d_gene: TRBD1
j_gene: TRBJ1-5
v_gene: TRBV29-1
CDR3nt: TGCAGCGCTAGAAACAGGGGTCTGACCCAGCATTTT
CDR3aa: CSARNRGLTQHF

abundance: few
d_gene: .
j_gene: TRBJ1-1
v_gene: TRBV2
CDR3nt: TGTGCCAGCAGTGACCGCTCTCGAGCTTTCTTT
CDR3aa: CASSDRSRAFF

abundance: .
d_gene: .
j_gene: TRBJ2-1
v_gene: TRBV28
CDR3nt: TGTGCCAGCTGGGTTGACGGGTCCTACAATGAGCAGTTCTTC
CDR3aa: CASWVDGSYNEQFF

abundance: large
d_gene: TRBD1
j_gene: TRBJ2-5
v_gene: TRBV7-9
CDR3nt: TGTGCCAGCAGTGTCTCACAGGGGAAAAGGGAGACCCAGTACTTC
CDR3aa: CASSVSQGKRETQYF

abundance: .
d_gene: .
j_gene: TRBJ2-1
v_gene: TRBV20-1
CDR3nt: TGCAGTCCCATCCCGGGGGCCCACAATGAGCAGTCCTTC
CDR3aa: CSPIPGAHNEQSF

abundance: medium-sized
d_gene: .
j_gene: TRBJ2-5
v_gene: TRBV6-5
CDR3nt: TGTGCCAGCAGTTACTCGCCGCGTACAGAGACCCAGTACTTC
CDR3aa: CASSYSPRTETQYF

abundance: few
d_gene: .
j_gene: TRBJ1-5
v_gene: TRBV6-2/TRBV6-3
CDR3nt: TGTGCCAGCACCCCGCGAAGCAATCAGCCCCAGCATTTT
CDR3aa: CASTPRSNQPQHF

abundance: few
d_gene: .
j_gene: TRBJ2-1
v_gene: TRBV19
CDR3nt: TGTGCCAGTAGTGCTGGGCCCGCTGAGCAGTTCTTC
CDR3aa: CASSAGPAEQFF

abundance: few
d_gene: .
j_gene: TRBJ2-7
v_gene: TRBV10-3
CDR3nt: TGTGCCATCAGTGACGTCTACGAGCAGTACTTC
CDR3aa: CAISDVYEQYF

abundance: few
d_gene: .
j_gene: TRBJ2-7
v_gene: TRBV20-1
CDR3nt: TGCAGTGCGAAGAAAAGGGAGATGGGCGGGCCCGGCGAGCAGTACTTC
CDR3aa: CSAKKREMGGPGEQYF

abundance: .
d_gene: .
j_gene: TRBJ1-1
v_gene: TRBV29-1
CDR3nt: TGCAGCGTTATCGTGGATATGAACACTGAAGCTTTCTTT
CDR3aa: CSVIVDMNTEAFF

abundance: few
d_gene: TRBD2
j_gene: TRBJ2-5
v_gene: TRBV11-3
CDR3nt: TGTGCCAGCAGCTTAGATCCGGGGGGGCGAAGAGAGACCCAGTACTTC
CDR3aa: CASSLDPGGRRETQYF

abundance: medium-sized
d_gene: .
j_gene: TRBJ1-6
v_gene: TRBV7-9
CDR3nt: TGTGCCAGCCTGGACGGTAATTCACCCCTCCACTTT
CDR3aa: CASLDGNSPLHF

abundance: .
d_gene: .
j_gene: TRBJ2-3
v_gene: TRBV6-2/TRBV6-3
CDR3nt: TGTGCCAGCAGATCGACAGGCAGCAGGGATACGCAGTATTTT
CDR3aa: CASRSTGSRDTQYF

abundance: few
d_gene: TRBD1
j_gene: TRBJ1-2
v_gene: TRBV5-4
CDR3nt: TGTGCCAGCAGCTTGGGTGGGGACAGATATGGCTACACCTTC
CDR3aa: CASSLGGDRYGYTF

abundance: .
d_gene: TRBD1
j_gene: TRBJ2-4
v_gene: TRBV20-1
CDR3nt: TGCAGTGCTAACCCGACAGGGTCTGGGTTGATAGCCAAAAACATTCAGTACTTC
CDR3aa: CSANPTGSGLIAKNIQYF

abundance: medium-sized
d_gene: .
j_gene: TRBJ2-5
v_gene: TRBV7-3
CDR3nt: TGTGCCAGCAGCTTATCCCACCAAGAGACCCAGTACTTC
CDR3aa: CASSLSHQETQYF

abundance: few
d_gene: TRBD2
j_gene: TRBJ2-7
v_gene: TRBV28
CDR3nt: TGTGCCAGAGGGGCTAGCGGATTCTCCTACGAGCAGTACTTC
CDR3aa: CARGASGFSYEQYF

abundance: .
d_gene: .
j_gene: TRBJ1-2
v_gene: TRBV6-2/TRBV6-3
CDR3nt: TGTGCCAGCAGACCCGGGTTCGGGGGCTATGGCTACACCTTC
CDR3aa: CASRPGFGGYGYTF

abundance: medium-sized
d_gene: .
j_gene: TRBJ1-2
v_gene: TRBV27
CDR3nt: TGTGCCAGTCACCCAGGGTGCGGCTACACCTTC
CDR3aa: CASHPGCGYTF

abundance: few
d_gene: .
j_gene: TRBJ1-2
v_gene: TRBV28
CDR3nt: TGTGCCAGCAGGGACCCACAGGGCTATGGCTACACCTTC
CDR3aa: CASRDPQGYGYTF

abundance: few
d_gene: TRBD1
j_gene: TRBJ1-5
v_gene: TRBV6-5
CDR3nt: TGTGCCAGCAGTTGGGACAGGGTGGATCAGCCCCAGCATTTT
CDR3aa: CASSWDRVDQPQHF

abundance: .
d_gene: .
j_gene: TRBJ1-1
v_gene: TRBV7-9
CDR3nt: TGTGCCAGCAGCTTCAGCGACATTACTGAAGCTTTCTTT
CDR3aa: CASSFSDITEAFF

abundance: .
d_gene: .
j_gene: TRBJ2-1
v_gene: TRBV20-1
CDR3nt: TGCAGTGCTAGGGACGACGGAGATGAGCAGTTCTTC
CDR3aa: CSARDDGDEQFF

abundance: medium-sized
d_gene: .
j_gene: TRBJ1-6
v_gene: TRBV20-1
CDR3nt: TGCAGTGCTAGGGGGCAGAGCTCCTATAATTCACCCCTCCACTTT
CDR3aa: CSARGQSSYNSPLHF

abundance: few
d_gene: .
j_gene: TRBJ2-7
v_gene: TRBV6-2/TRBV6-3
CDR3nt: TGTGCCAGCAGAAAGCGGCTAGTGGGCTACGAGCAGTACTTC
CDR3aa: CASRKRLVGYEQYF

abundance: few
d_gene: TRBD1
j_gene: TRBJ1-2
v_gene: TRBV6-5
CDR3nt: TGTGCCAGCAGTTCAGGACAGGAACTTTATGGCTACACCTTC
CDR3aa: CASSSGQELYGYTF

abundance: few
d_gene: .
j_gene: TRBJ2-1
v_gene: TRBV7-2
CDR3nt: TGTGCCAGCAGCCCCGCATCGAGCTCCTACAATGAGCAGTTCTTC
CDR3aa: CASSPASSSYNEQFF

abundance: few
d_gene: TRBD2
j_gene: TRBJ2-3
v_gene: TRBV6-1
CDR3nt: TGTGCCAGCAGGGGACTAGCCTGGGATACGCAGTATTTT
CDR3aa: CASRGLAWDTQYF

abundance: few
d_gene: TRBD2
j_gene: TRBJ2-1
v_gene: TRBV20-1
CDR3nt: TGCAGTGCTAGAGTGGCTAGCGGGGGCAGCTCCTACAATGAGCAGTTCTTC
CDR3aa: CSARVASGGSSYNEQFF

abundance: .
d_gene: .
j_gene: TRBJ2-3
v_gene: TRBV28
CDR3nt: TGTGCCAGCAGCCCAGGGGACGCCTACACAGATACGCAGTATTTT
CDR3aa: CASSPGDAYTDTQYF

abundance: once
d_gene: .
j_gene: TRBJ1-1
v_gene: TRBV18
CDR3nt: TGTGCCACCGAACGGGGGGCGAACACTGAAGCTTTCTTT
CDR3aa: CATERGANTEAFF

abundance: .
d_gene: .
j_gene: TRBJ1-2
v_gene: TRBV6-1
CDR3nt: TGTGCCAGCAGCCTAGTTGGGGTTGGGTATGGCTACACCTTC
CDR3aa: CASSLVGVGYGYTF

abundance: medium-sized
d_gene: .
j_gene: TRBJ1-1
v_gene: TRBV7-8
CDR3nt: TGTGCCAGCAGCTTAGGAGGACGCCAGTCAGCTTTCTTT
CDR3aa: CASSLGGRQSAFF

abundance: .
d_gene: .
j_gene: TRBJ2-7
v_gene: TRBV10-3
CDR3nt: TGTGCCATCAACAGTGTAATATCCTACGAGCAGTACTTC
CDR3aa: CAINSVISYEQYF

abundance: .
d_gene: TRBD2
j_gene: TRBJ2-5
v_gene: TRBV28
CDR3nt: TGTGCCAGCCGGACTGGCGGGAGTGAGACCCAGTACTTC
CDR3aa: CASRTGGSETQYF

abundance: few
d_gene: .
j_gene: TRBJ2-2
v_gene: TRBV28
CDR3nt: TGTGCCAGCCTTAAGAACACCGGGGAGCTGTTTTTT
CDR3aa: CASLKNTGELFF